This T cell receptor (beta chain) was identified during a study of blood T cell repertoires in COVID-19. Study context: Acute-phase and convalescent COVID-19 samples originated in the United States, Italy and Spain. The cDNA or gDNA used as material had been derived from T cells, B-cell-depleted T cells, or PBMCs.

How the authors handled the data: Amplified reference gene primers provided the basis for estimating nucleated cell counts. The method was immunoSEQ multiplex PCR; TCRdb's version includes in-frame clones alone and lacks a portion of them. Clone size and V and J calls were adopted from that table, with D and trimming inferred from the DNA. This sample carries about 110,000 clones, 75% to 90% of them seen once, and the ten largest clones take roughly 8.2%. Input material: peripheral blood. The TCR sequence derives from a man aged 65 to 79 with acute or convalescent COVID-19.

In DNA form, the CDR3 reads TGTGCCAGCAGCGTAGACGGGAGGGGAGCACTCCTTGGGGGCTACACCTTC. Encoded protein: CASSVDGRGALLGGYTF. The chain recombines TRBV9 with TRBJ1-2, with D perhaps TRBD1 (5 bases). The CDR3 spans 17 residues. Germline values: CDR1 SGDLS, CDR2 YYNGEE. The V gene lost 0 bases and the J gene lost 8 bases, with 23 bases spanning the gap.